This T cell receptor beta chain was identified in a study of shared clonotypes between healthy human individuals (dated by TCRdb to the early 2020s). Notes on the research overall: Two women and three men aged 18 to 49 years were included in the cohort. Per donor, three plates each were used for CD4 naive and CD4 memory, two for CD8 naive, and one for CD8 memory. To estimate repertoire size and how much clonotype sharing occurs between individuals, the study deeply sequenced the blood TCR repertoires of 5 or 6 healthy adults. Libraries were prepared and TCR repertoires were sequenced by different laboratories using diverse techniques, in order to increase sequencing depth and limit assay-specific biases. Leukapheresis yielded between about 0.94 and 9 billion PBMCs per donor.

There are 13 amino acids in the CDR3, from cysteine to phenylalanine inclusive. CDR3 DNA only is kept here, 39 bases in frame from base 1. V is reduced by 4 bases and J by 6 bases, leaving a spacing of 10 bases between them. CDR1 and CDR2 were assigned from the germline V gene as KGHSH and LQKENI. About this clone itself: The target of this receptor is not known. Within one base of it there is no much larger clone, and no base qualities were kept.

TCR CDR3 regions were amplified from genomic DNA by multiplex PCR using the deep immunoSEQ assay. Extracted genomic DNA from each cell subset was spread evenly across all wells of several immunoSEQ 96-well plates, with each plate serving as a replicate. For sorted subsets, 200 to 250 ng of genomic DNA, equivalent to roughly 30,000 T cell genomes, went into each replicate PCR. The purified libraries were quantified using a Qubit 3.0 fluorometer, sized with a Bioanalyzer 2100, and then quantified again using the KAPA Library Quantification kit. Every immunoSEQ 96-well plate was sequenced on a separate single-read 150-cycle Illumina NextSeq 550 flow cell. From the authors' description of their analysis: The immunoSEQ output contained only junctional sequences without quality scores, so filtering could not match that applied to full-length reads. Sequences were annotated with PyIR, a Python wrapper for IgBLAST v1.9, using IMGT germline references to assign V/J genes and CDR3. Any read was removed if the V/J assignment was weak (E-value above 1e-6), the CDR3 was missing, or the read contained stop codons, out-of-frame junctions, or ambiguous translated residues. V3J clonotypes were defined as sequences sharing an identical inferred V gene, J gene, and CDR3 amino acid sequence. Percentage overlap between repertoires was computed as shared unique clonotypes divided by the size of the smaller repertoire. Richness of each repertoire was evaluated using RTK rarefaction, the Chao1 estimator, and Recon v2.1 estimates of unobserved clonotypes. Generation probabilities were computed with OLGA for all TCRbeta clonotypes obtained by the gDNA method from several donors. Here the immuneACCESS table is served through TCRdb, limited to in-frame sequences with V and J called. Missing clones are a known gap in these copies; in checked studies unresolved V genes cover under half, and the rest lacks a known reason. The V and J calls and the clone size are those of that table, but D and trimming were determined from the DNA. This sample is represented by 2 million to 2.5 million clones; 90% to 96% of them were singletons. Of the sample, about 0.13% is held by the ten largest clones.

The donors were healthy, HIV-negative adults who had no recently reported acute infections or vaccinations. Every donor was a Caucasian adult living in Nashville, Tennessee, USA. CD4+ T cells were enriched through magnetic negative selection, after which naive cells were positively selected on CD45RA and the remaining negative fraction served as the memory subset. After blood collection by leukapheresis, PBMCs were isolated using Ficoll-Histopaque density gradient centrifugation and then cryopreserved in the vapor phase of liquid nitrogen. Analytical flow cytometry was used to check the purity and quantity of each magnetically sorted T cell population. From each sorted fraction, genomic DNA was isolated and quantified by UV absorbance on a Nanodrop 2000c. The paper as a whole reports these results and caveats: Incomplete sequencing was indicated by rarefaction of sorted-subset datasets, despite the large sequencing depth. Because the study included a small number of donors, the genetic and exposure-history diversity represented was limited. Compared with non-shared clonotypes, clonotypes shared by all four sorted-subset donors had higher generation probabilities. Across a few donors, approximately 5% of naive CD4, roughly 3.4% of naive CD8, about 2.3% of memory CD4, and roughly 0.41% of memory CD8 clonotypes were shared. Sampling was limited to blood, and TCR repertoires in tissue likely differ from TCR repertoires in blood. Pairwise subsampling led to the expectation that sequencing depth would affect the degree of clonotype sharing among donors. Naive subsets generally had larger estimated clonotype richness than memory subsets.

This clonotype was obtained from a young man in good health. Recombination connected TRBV18 to TRBJ2-1; the D segment cannot be called with confidence. The sample was naive CD4+ T cells sorted from blood. What the cell subset or site label conveys for this sample: CD45RA+ positively selected. For the CDR3, the sequence is CASSLGISNEQFF. The DNA sequence follows: TGTGCCAGCTCACTTGGGATTAGCAATGAGCAGTTCTTC. When the CDR3 is completed using the reference TRBV18 and TRBJ2-1 genes on either side, the full variable domain is NAGVMQNPRHLVRRRGQEARLRCSPMKGHSHVYWYRQLPEEGLKFMVYLQKENIIDESGMPKERFSAEFPKEGPSILRIQQVVRGDSAAYFCASSLGISNEQFFGPGTRLTVL.